Listed here is a single T cell receptor (delta chain). This clone has ten or more counts. The antigen it recognizes is unknown. A far larger clone is a single base away, which makes a read error likely. This specimen includes other DNA sequences encoding the same CDR3. These data originate in a study of γδ T cells in repeated Plasmodium falciparum infection (dated by TCRdb to the early 2020s). In the study overall: The natural-infection arm enrolled Malian children exposed to intense seasonal malaria transmission and compared the Malian children with Australian children matched for age and gender. Five malaria-naive U.S. adults underwent four controlled human malaria infections by bites from P. falciparum NF54-infected Anopheles stephensi mosquitoes over approximately 600 days. Samples from controlled-infection subjects were taken at baseline, just before selected infections, and 21 days after each infection. Malian gammadelta TCR repertoires were analysed cross-sectionally during no-transmission periods and were analysed longitudinally across acute febrile malaria episodes. Using both natural infection in Mali and controlled human malaria infection, the study looked at the way repeated Plasmodium falciparum infection shapes the human gammadelta T cell repertoire.

The junction shows trimming of 2 bases on V and 3 bases on J, and the gene matches do not reach 28 bases of it. The CDR3, from cysteine to phenylalanine, totals 21 residues. Just the 63-base CDR3 DNA is kept, in frame starting at base 1. The germline V gene (reference sequence) yields TVYSNPD for CDR1 and GDNSRS for CDR2. For bulk TCR repertoire analysis, Vgamma9/Vdelta2+ and Vdelta2-negative gammadelta T cell populations were flow-sorted out of peripheral blood mononuclear cells. Results and caveats for the whole study, not just this receptor: Repeated controlled infections appeared to drive waves of new clonotype selection in Vdelta2-negative, largely Vdelta1+, gammadelta TCR repertoires. Generalizability was limited because the Malian cohort was drawn from a small rural village of predominantly one ethnic group. The controlled-infection cohort was small, limiting analysis of inter-individual variability in gammadelta T cell responses. Across time and infection, the Vgamma9/Vdelta2+ TCR repertoires showed a highly stable polyclonal makeup, with many TCRgamma sequences overlapping between individuals. Compared with the repertoires of Australian children, the Vdelta2-negative gammadelta TCR repertoires of Malian children appeared more clonally expanded, less diverse and less shared.

The library was made by multiplex PCR. The instrument was an Illumina MiSeq. Both TCR gamma (TRG) and TCR delta (TRD) chains were sequenced from each sorted gammadelta T cell sample. The source study handled its data this way. The repertoire analyses drew on clonotype tree plots, the accumulated frequency of the top 20 clonotypes, and diversity index (DI) and D75 metrics. Clones were re-identified by TCRdb from the public reads with CATT, and rows with the same DNA were merged. None of the V and J calls come from the authors' own analysis; TCRdb made them. For this sample the table gives 75,000 to 100,000 delta-chain clones, of which 1.4% were detected only once. In total, the top ten clones hold under 9.5% of the sample.

The chain joins TRDV3 to TRDJ1, with 9 central nucleotides matching TRDD3. Sequenced material: gamma-delta T cells from blood. This clonotype was obtained from a pool of human donors (malaria-infected and uninfected, not separated). CDR3 region: CAFEPTWGIKATSRASDKLIF. The nucleotide sequence reads TGTGCCTTTGAGCCGACCTGGGGGATTAAGGCCACTTCACGGGCTTCCGATAAACTCATCTTT.